These 18 T cell receptor beta chains were sequenced from one sample in a study of blood T cell repertoires in COVID-19. Generated by immunoSEQ multiplex PCR, the TCRdb table keeps only in-frame clones and is missing some. This table has 60,000 to 75,000 clones, approximately 79% appearing once. Sequenced material: peripheral blood. These receptors originate from a human donor in a cohort sampled during active COVID-19.

This clone came up once. The chain carries TRBV4-3 and TRBJ2-3; 12 bases map to TRBD2. This CDR3 is 15 amino acids long. Unmatched junction bases numbered 4, after V lost 4 bases and J lost 5 bases. In germline, CDR1 is LGHNA, CDR2 YSLEER. The CDR3 spells CASSLGLAGGDTQYF. The CDR3 coding sequence is TGCGCCAGCAGCCTGGGACTAGCGGGTGGAGATACGCAGTATTTT.

The chain carries TRBV3-1 (or the pseudogene TRBV3-2) and TRBJ1-2; D is unclear. The V end lost 1 base, the J end lost 7 bases, and 7 bases lay between the germline ends. This CDR3 has 12 amino acids. The germline gives CDR1 LGHDT, CDR2 YNNKEL (reference sequence). This CDR3 reads CASSQVRVGYTF. CDR3 nucleotide sequence: TGTGCCAGCAGCCAAGTGCGTGTTGGCTACACCTTC.

The chain has TRBV3-1 (or the pseudogene TRBV3-2) and TRBJ2-1, with TRBD2 matching over 9 bases. Losses at the gene ends were 8 bases for V and 1 base for J; bases not matched to a gene: 6. The CDR3 contains 15 residues. Germline V gene lookup returns CDR1 LGHDT and CDR2 YNNKEL (reference sequence). The CDR3 is CASARLAESYNEQFF. CDR3 in DNA: TGTGCCAGCGCTCGACTAGCGGAGTCCTACAATGAGCAGTTCTTC.

The chain uses TRBV2 and TRBJ2-1; D possibly corresponds to TRBD2 (7 bases). This CDR3 spans 19 amino acids. V dropped 7 bases and J dropped 0 bases, with 25 bases sitting between them. Germline V gene data show CDR1 as SNHLY and CDR2 as FYNNEI. This chain's CDR3 is CASTSLGGAGSSSYNEQFF. The DNA for the CDR3 is TGTGCCAGCACCTCGTTGGGGGGGGCAGGGTCCAGCTCCTACAATGAGCAGTTCTTC.

The V gene is TRBV9, the J gene TRBJ1-2; a possible D gene is TRBD1 (6 bases). The CDR3 runs to 14 residues. The V gene lost 6 bases and the J gene lost 1 base, with 13 bases spanning the gap. Germline CDR1 reads SGDLS; CDR2 reads YYNGEE. CDR3 amino acids: CASTREGDNYGYTF. DNA of the CDR3: TGTGCCAGCACCCGGGAGGGGGATAACTATGGCTACACCTTC.

CDR3 amino acids: CSVGWGRITDTQYF. The CDR3 nucleotides are TGCAGCGTTGGATGGGGGCGCATCACAGATACGCAGTATTTT. The chain recombines TRBV29-1 with TRBJ2-3; TRBD1 might be the D (6 bases). This CDR3 has 14 residues. The germline V gene encodes CDR1 SQVTM and CDR2 ANQGSEA. The V gene lost 4 bases and the J gene lost 2 bases, with 13 bases spanning the gap.

The gene calls are TRBV11-2 and TRBJ2-7; D unclear. The germline V gene has CDR1 SGHAT and CDR2 FQNNGV. The CDR3 covers 13 residues. V lost 4 bases and J lost 2, with 9 bases in between. The DNA for the CDR3 is TGTGCCAGCAGCTCGCGGAGTCCCTACGAGCAGTACTTC. Its protein product is CASSSRSPYEQYF.

The rearrangement uses TRBV27 and TRBJ1-5, with unresolved D. The CDR3 totals 15 residues. V shed 6 bases and J shed 7 bases, with 19 bases lying between them. CDR1 and CDR2 from the germline V gene are MNHEY and SMNVEV (reference sequence). For the CDR3, the DNA is TGTGCCAGCAGGAAAATAACCCAGCGGAGACAGCCCCAGCATTTT. This codes for CASRKITQRRQPQHF.

The chain joins TRBV6-6 to TRBJ2-2, with a possible D match to TRBD2 (5 bases). V lost 8 bases, J lost 2 bases, and 9 bases lay in between. The CDR3 has 13 residues. The germline gives CDR1 MNHNY, CDR2 SVGAGI (reference sequence). The CDR3 DNA sequence: TGTGCCAGCGCTGGAGGAAACACCGGGGAGCTGTTTTTT. Its translation: CASAGGNTGELFF.

The chain couples TRBV19 to TRBJ1-1; D possibly corresponds to TRBD1 (6 bases). Germline V gene data show CDR1 as LNHDA and CDR2 as SQIVND (reference sequence). V was shortened by 5 bases and J by 6 bases, with 13 bases between the two germline ends. This CDR3 contains 13 residues. In DNA form, the CDR3 reads TGTGCCAGTAGTTTACAGGGTAATGCTGAAGCTTTCTTT. Amino acid sequence: CASSLQGNAEAFF.

The chain links TRBV30 to TRBJ2-5; possible D gene TRBD1, 6 bases. The CDR3 sequence is 14 residues long. V gave up 0 bases and J gave up 5 bases, with 13 bases separating them. Germline V gene sequence: CDR1 GTSNPN, CDR2 SVGIG (reference sequence). The CDR3 coding sequence is TGTGCCTGGAGTGTTGGGGCAGGGGTCGAGACCCAGTACTTC. Translation: CAWSVGAGVETQYF.

This chain connects TRBV7-6 to TRBJ2-1; no firm D call. V lost 4 bases, J lost 4 bases, and 5 bases lay in between. The CDR3 has 12 residues. CDR1 and CDR2 (germline): SGHVS, FNYEAQ. CDR3 region: CASSSTYNEQFF. The DNA of the CDR3 is TGTGCCAGCAGCTCGACATACAATGAGCAGTTCTTC. The whole variable domain, remainder taken from reference TRBV7-6 and TRBJ2-1, is GAGVSQSPRYKVTKRGQDVALRCDPISGHVSLYWYRQALGQGPEFLTYFNYEAQQDKSGLPNDRFSAERPEGSISTLTIQRTEQRDSAMYRCASSSTYNEQFFGPGTRLTVL.

The rearrangement joins TRBV11-2 to TRBJ2-7; 10 nucleotides line up with TRBD2. Losses at the gene ends were 5 bases for V and 4 bases for J; bases not matched to a gene: 11. Germline lookup yields CDR1 SGHAT and CDR2 FQNNGV. This CDR3 region has 16 residues. CDR3: CASSQLSGRAAYEQYF. The DNA of the CDR3 is TGTGCCAGCAGCCAATTAAGCGGGAGGGCCGCTTACGAGCAGTACTTC.

This clone was picked up a small number of times. The J gene is TRBJ1-5, the V gene TRBV3-1 (or the pseudogene TRBV3-2); D ambiguous. This CDR3 is built from 13 residues. Germline V gene sequence: CDR1 LGHDT, CDR2 YNNKEL (reference sequence). V dropped 1 base and J dropped 5 bases, with 6 bases sitting between them. The CDR3 sequence is CASSQGPDQPQHF. The CDR3 DNA sequence: TGTGCCAGCAGCCAAGGCCCAGATCAGCCCCAGCATTTT.

This chain uses TRBV6-2 or TRBV6-3 with TRBJ2-1, with D tentatively TRBD2 (5 bases). Trimming removed 7 bases at V and 8 bases at J, with 15 bases between. Germline CDR1 MNHEY, CDR2 SVGEGT. This CDR3 is built from 13 residues. In DNA form, the CDR3 reads TGTGCCAGCACCCCCCCCGGGAAGGATGAGCAGTTCTTC. This codes for CASTPPGKDEQFF.

This rearrangement joins TRBV11-3 to TRBJ2-1, with TRBD2 identical over 9 bases. Germline assignment: CDR1 SGHNT and CDR2 YENEEA. V lost 0 bases and J lost 2; bases outside the gene matches: 2. This CDR3 is 16 amino acids long. Here the CDR3 DNA reads TGTGCCAGCAGCTTAGATAGCGGGAGTGCCTACAATGAGCAGTTCTTC. Protein: CASSLDSGSAYNEQFF.

This chain uses TRBV7-8 with TRBJ1-5; D is perhaps TRBD1 (5 bases). The germline V gene encodes CDR1 SGHVS and CDR2 FQNEAQ. With 0 bases removed from V and 5 bases from J, the gap between germline ends came to 14 bases. The CDR3 is made up of 16 amino acids. The CDR3 DNA sequence: TGTGCCAGCAGCTTAGCGAACAGGTTTGAGTATCAGCCCCAGCATTTT. The encoded protein is CASSLANRFEYQPQHF.

The chain employs TRBV5-4 and TRBJ1-4, with 10 bases matching TRBD1. Per germline, CDR1 SGHNT and CDR2 YYREEE (reference sequence). This CDR3 is built from 15 residues. Trimming at V came to 4 bases and at J to 6 bases, leaving 6 bases not matched to a gene. The CDR3 sequence: CASSLRQGADEKLFF. The CDR3 DNA reads TGTGCCAGCAGCCTCAGACAGGGGGCTGATGAAAAACTGTTTTTT.